This TCR beta chain is from a study of shared T cell receptors in the human thymus (dated by TCRdb to about 2021). About the full investigation: The study investigated the way shared, self-reactive T-cell receptor alpha chains are produced in the human thymus.

Reading from cysteine to phenylalanine, the CDR3 counts 14 amino acids. The only DNA kept is the CDR3, 42 bases in frame from the first base. Germline trimming: 2 bases from V, 5 bases from J; junction bases outside gene matches: 3. From the germline V gene (reference sequence), CDR1 is MNHNY and CDR2 is SVGAGI. In the case of this clone: Its binding antigen is unknown. No base quality information exists; no much larger clone differs at one position.

The library relied on the immunoSEQ multiplex PCR assay. Here the immuneACCESS table is served through TCRdb, limited to in-frame sequences with V and J called. Missing clones are a known gap in these copies; in checked studies unresolved V genes cover under half, and the rest lacks a known reason. This sample lists some 760,000 clones; 80% to 90% were detected once. The ten largest clones represent approximately 0.01% of the sample. These same data were also listed under a study on human thymus T cells. The second paper further reports: Donors were immunologically healthy infants undergoing open corrective cardiac surgery for congenital heart defects in Finland. Thymus tissue was collected as surgical resects that were removed during corrective cardiac surgery. V and J gene segment usage appeared biased in both thymic and peripheral blood repertoires. The related research reported highly overlapping thymic TCR repertoires among unrelated individuals. The study described the TCR alpha and beta repertoires in roughly 8 infant thymus samples and a few matching peripheral blood samples. Donor ages ranging from roughly 6 to 244 days were recorded, and a handful of male and a couple of female infants were included in the cohort. Thymocytes were released mechanically from tissue and stored at -70 °C as pellets of about 9.5-32 million cells. A QIAsymphony instrument was used to extract genomic DNA from frozen cell pellets. The immunoSEQ multiplex PCR assay was used to amplify the TCRB and TCRAD loci from a standardized quantity of quality-controlled genomic DNA. Amplicons spanned the V(D)J region at a length sufficient to cover the CDR3 and identify V and J genes. Amplicon sequencing was performed on an Illumina platform through the commercial immunoSEQ service. Corrections for primer bias and sequencing errors followed previously described methods, while TCRAD and TCRB definitions were based on the IMGT database. Repertoires were analysed with immunoSEQ Analyzer 3.0 and VDJTools, covering basic statistics, V/J segment usage, diversity estimates, rarefaction and pairwise overlap. Diversity was estimated with Chao1, ChaoE, Efron-Thisted, Shannon and inverse Simpson indices, and also on datasets down-sampled to the smallest sample. Repertoire overlap was assessed by strict matching of CDR3 nucleotide sequence, V gene and J gene, and clustering was done by Jaccard-based multidimensional scaling. On average, thymus samples yielded roughly 800,000 unique TCRB clonotypes, whereas blood samples yielded some 92,000.

The receptor's source is a girl younger than two with a congenital heart defect. Donor details come from another sample of the same person, matched by shared clones. The V and J segments used are TRBV6-6 and TRBJ2-4, and TRBD2 matches 7 of the central bases. The sequenced sample consisted of thymocytes. The DNA sequence is TGTGCCAGCAGTTACCGGGGGGACCAAAACATTCAGTACTTC. Translated, this gives CASSYRGDQNIQYF.